Listed below are T cell receptor beta chains from one sample, sequenced in a study of T-cell reconstitution after alpha-beta-depleted transplantation in children. TCRdb reprocessed the PCR reads via MiXCR and lists one record per CDR3 protein. The sample carries roughly 300,000 distinct CDR3 sequences, 10% recorded once. The sample was PBMCs from the stem cell graft donor, taken from the stem cell graft. These receptors were obtained from a human donor who donated a stem cell graft to a child with acute lymphoblastic leukemia. The CDR3 runs from the conserved cysteine through the conserved F or W. The D gene is left open where the match is weak. The listing skips clone size in some rows; elsewhere it reads once, few, many or a size class.

cdr3_nt: TGCAGCGTTGATCCCGGGACAGGGTTAGAGACCCAGTACTTC
cdr3_aa: CSVDPGTGLETQYF
j_call: TRBJ2-5
v_call: TRBV29-1
clone_size: few
d_call: TRBD1

cdr3_nt: TGTGCCAGCACCTGGGGGGGGGCCTACGAGCAGTACTTC
cdr3_aa: CASTWGGAYEQYF
j_call: TRBJ2-7
v_call: TRBV7-2
clone_size: -
d_call: TRBD2

cdr3_nt: TGTGCCAGCAGTAGCCCCGGGACAGCAAACTATGGCTACACCTTC
cdr3_aa: CASSSPGTANYGYTF
j_call: TRBJ1-2
v_call: TRBV6-1
clone_size: few
d_call: TRBD1

cdr3_nt: TGCGCCAGCAGCCAAGGGACTAGCGGGAGAGGGGCCGGGGAGCTGTTTTTT
cdr3_aa: CASSQGTSGRGAGELFF
j_call: TRBJ2-2
v_call: TRBV4-3
clone_size: many
d_call: TRBD2

cdr3_nt: TGTGCCATCAGTGAGTCCATCGCCTCTGAAGCTTTCTTT
cdr3_aa: CAISESIASEAFF
j_call: TRBJ1-1
v_call: TRBV10-3
clone_size: -
d_call: -

cdr3_nt: TGTGCCAGCAGTCGGACTGATTTCACCCCCCTCTACGAGCAGTACTTC
cdr3_aa: CASSRTDFTPLYEQYF
j_call: TRBJ2-7
v_call: TRBV12-3/TRBV12-4
clone_size: few
d_call: -

cdr3_nt: TGTGCCAGCAGCAAAGATCCGGACGGGGCGGGAGCCCTCCACTTT
cdr3_aa: CASSKDPDGAGALHF
j_call: TRBJ1-6
v_call: TRBV5-6
clone_size: many
d_call: -

cdr3_nt: TGTGCCAGCAGCCCCCCGGGACTAGCGGGAGTTGGTGAGCAGTTCTTC
cdr3_aa: CASSPPGLAGVGEQFF
j_call: TRBJ2-1
v_call: TRBV7-9
clone_size: few
d_call: TRBD2

cdr3_nt: TGTGCCAGCAGCTTAGGGGCAGGCGGGACAGCCACTGAAGCTTTCTTT
cdr3_aa: CASSLGAGGTATEAFF
j_call: TRBJ1-1
v_call: TRBV7-2
clone_size: few
d_call: TRBD1

cdr3_nt: TGTGCCAGCAGCTTGGCGGCCCTAGATCTGGGCAATGAGCAGTTCTTC
cdr3_aa: CASSLAALDLGNEQFF
j_call: TRBJ2-1
v_call: TRBV7-3
clone_size: -
d_call: -

cdr3_nt: TGTGCCAGCAGCTTAGTGACAGGGGGGAACACTGAAGCTTTCTTT
cdr3_aa: CASSLVTGGNTEAFF
j_call: TRBJ1-1
v_call: TRBV7-9
clone_size: -
d_call: TRBD1

cdr3_nt: TGTGCCATCAGTGGGACAGGAGCACAAGGCTACACCTTC
cdr3_aa: CAISGTGAQGYTF
j_call: TRBJ1-2
v_call: TRBV10-3
clone_size: few
d_call: TRBD1

cdr3_nt: TGCGCCAGCAGCCAAGATACAACAACCGGTTTGGCCCAGTACTTC
cdr3_aa: CASSQDTTTGLAQYF
j_call: TRBJ2-5
v_call: TRBV4-1
clone_size: -
d_call: -

cdr3_nt: TGCAGTGCTGGGGTCAGGGGCCCGAACACTGAAGCTTTCTTT
cdr3_aa: CSAGVRGPNTEAFF
j_call: TRBJ1-1
v_call: TRBV20-1
clone_size: many
d_call: -

cdr3_nt: TGTGCCAGCAGTTTTCCACCCGGGATCAACACCGGGGAGCTGTTTTTT
cdr3_aa: CASSFPPGINTGELFF
j_call: TRBJ2-2
v_call: TRBV28
clone_size: -
d_call: -

cdr3_nt: TGTGCCAGCAGCCAAGTCGGGCTAGCGGTCTACGAGCAGTACTTC
cdr3_aa: CASSQVGLAVYEQYF
j_call: TRBJ2-7
v_call: TRBV3-1
clone_size: few
d_call: TRBD2

cdr3_nt: TGTGCCAGCAGCACAATGGGACAGCTCAAAAACATTCAGTACTTC
cdr3_aa: CASSTMGQLKNIQYF
j_call: TRBJ2-4
v_call: TRBV4-2
clone_size: few
d_call: TRBD1

cdr3_nt: TGTGCCAGCAGTCCAGCCCCAGAGACAACGATGGAGACCCAGTACTTC
cdr3_aa: CASSPAPETTMETQYF
j_call: TRBJ2-5
v_call: TRBV28
clone_size: -
d_call: -

cdr3_nt: TGTGCCACCAGCAGAGAAACAGGGGGCTCCTACAATGAGCAGTTCTTC
cdr3_aa: CATSRETGGSYNEQFF
j_call: TRBJ2-1
v_call: TRBV15
clone_size: many
d_call: TRBD1

cdr3_nt: TGTGCCAGCAGCCAAGTTGTTGGCGGAGGGGCGGATACGCAGTATTTT
cdr3_aa: CASSQVVGGGADTQYF
j_call: TRBJ2-3
v_call: TRBV4-2
clone_size: many
d_call: -

cdr3_nt: TGCAGTGCTGGGACTAGGGATCTGGGTGAGACCCAGTACTTC
cdr3_aa: CSAGTRDLGETQYF
j_call: TRBJ2-5
v_call: TRBV20-1
clone_size: many
d_call: TRBD2

cdr3_nt: TGCGCCAGCAGCTTAGGACTAGCGGGTTGGGAGACCCAGTACTTC
cdr3_aa: CASSLGLAGWETQYF
j_call: TRBJ2-5
v_call: TRBV5-1
clone_size: once
d_call: TRBD2

cdr3_nt: TGTGCCAGCAGCTTAGTGGCTAGTCGAAGGGGCCCCGAGCAGTACTTC
cdr3_aa: CASSLVASRRGPEQYF
j_call: TRBJ2-7
v_call: TRBV7-2
clone_size: few
d_call: -

cdr3_nt: TGTGCCAGCAACACACAGGGTAGAAATGAGCAGTTCTTC
cdr3_aa: CASNTQGRNEQFF
j_call: TRBJ2-1
v_call: TRBV7-2
clone_size: -
d_call: -

cdr3_nt: TGTGCCAGCAAGTACGACGCGGCTCCCCTTCGGGAGCAGTACTTC
cdr3_aa: CASKYDAAPLREQYF
j_call: TRBJ2-7
v_call: TRBV2
clone_size: -
d_call: -

cdr3_nt: TGCGCCAGCAGCTTGGGGGTCGGACAGGCCTACGAGCAGTACTTC
cdr3_aa: CASSLGVGQAYEQYF
j_call: TRBJ2-7
v_call: TRBV5-1
clone_size: -
d_call: TRBD1

cdr3_nt: TGCGCCAGCAGCCCTAGACTAGCGGGAGGGCTATTGCGTGAGCAGTTCTTC
cdr3_aa: CASSPRLAGGLLREQFF
j_call: TRBJ2-1
v_call: TRBV5-1
clone_size: few
d_call: TRBD2

cdr3_nt: TGCAGTGCTAGTTCCAGAGAATACGAGCAGTACTTC
cdr3_aa: CSASSREYEQYF
j_call: TRBJ2-7
v_call: TRBV20-1
clone_size: few
d_call: -

cdr3_nt: TGTGCCAGCCGACCAGGAGGGACGGGGGACGTCACTGGGGTGCAGTACTTC
cdr3_aa: CASRPGGTGDVTGVQYF
j_call: TRBJ2-7
v_call: TRBV7-3
clone_size: few
d_call: -

cdr3_nt: TGTGCCAGCAGTTATACAGCGTCCTCCTACGAGCAGTACTTC
cdr3_aa: CASSYTASSYEQYF
j_call: TRBJ2-7
v_call: TRBV6-2/TRBV6-3
clone_size: -
d_call: -

cdr3_nt: TGTGCCAGCAGTGAGGAACTAGGGCAAGAGACCCAGTACTTC
cdr3_aa: CASSEELGQETQYF
j_call: TRBJ2-5
v_call: TRBV25-1
clone_size: many
d_call: -

cdr3_nt: TGTGCCAGCAGCCCGAACCAGGGGGACCACGAGCAGTACTTC
cdr3_aa: CASSPNQGDHEQYF
j_call: TRBJ2-7
v_call: TRBV7-3
clone_size: -
d_call: TRBD1

cdr3_nt: TGTGCCAGCAGTTCCTTGGCGACAGGGAGAAGCTACAATGAGCAGTTCTTC
cdr3_aa: CASSSLATGRSYNEQFF
j_call: TRBJ2-1
v_call: TRBV12-3/TRBV12-4
clone_size: few
d_call: TRBD1

cdr3_nt: TGTGCCAGCAGTCCCGGACTAGCGGGAGGGGATCGCTCCTACGAGCAGTACTTC
cdr3_aa: CASSPGLAGGDRSYEQYF
j_call: TRBJ2-7
v_call: TRBV27
clone_size: few
d_call: TRBD2

cdr3_nt: TGTGCCAGCAGCTTGAGGACGGTTACCGGGGAGCTGTTTTTT
cdr3_aa: CASSLRTVTGELFF
j_call: TRBJ2-2
v_call: TRBV11-2
clone_size: few
d_call: -

cdr3_nt: TGTGCCAGCAGCGCGACAGGGGTCTTCTACAATGAGCAGTTCTTC
cdr3_aa: CASSATGVFYNEQFF
j_call: TRBJ2-1
v_call: TRBV9
clone_size: -
d_call: TRBD1

cdr3_nt: TGTGCCAGCAGCTTGGTGCTAGACGTCTACAATGAGCAGTTCTTC
cdr3_aa: CASSLVLDVYNEQFF
j_call: TRBJ2-1
v_call: TRBV5-6
clone_size: few
d_call: -

cdr3_nt: TGTGCCAGCGGGTGGACAGTTGATACGCAGTATTTT
cdr3_aa: CASGWTVDTQYF
j_call: TRBJ2-3
v_call: TRBV6-2/TRBV6-3
clone_size: few
d_call: -

cdr3_nt: TGCAGTGCTCCCTATGAGGGAGCGGGAGATTTTACAGATACGCAGTATTTT
cdr3_aa: CSAPYEGAGDFTDTQYF
j_call: TRBJ2-3
v_call: TRBV20-1
clone_size: -
d_call: TRBD2

cdr3_nt: TGTGCCAGCAGCTTCGTTCGGGCTACCGGTGAGCAGTTCTTC
cdr3_aa: CASSFVRATGEQFF
j_call: TRBJ2-1
v_call: TRBV5-5
clone_size: few
d_call: -

cdr3_nt: TGTGCCAGCAGCCTAAGACTAGCGGATACCCACAATGAGCAGTTCTTC
cdr3_aa: CASSLRLADTHNEQFF
j_call: TRBJ2-1
v_call: TRBV9
clone_size: few
d_call: TRBD2

cdr3_nt: TGCTGTGCTATCGGGTTGGCGGGAGGGGGCTACAATGAGCAGTTCTTC
cdr3_aa: CCAIGLAGGGYNEQFF
j_call: TRBJ2-1
v_call: TRBV20-1
clone_size: -
d_call: TRBD2